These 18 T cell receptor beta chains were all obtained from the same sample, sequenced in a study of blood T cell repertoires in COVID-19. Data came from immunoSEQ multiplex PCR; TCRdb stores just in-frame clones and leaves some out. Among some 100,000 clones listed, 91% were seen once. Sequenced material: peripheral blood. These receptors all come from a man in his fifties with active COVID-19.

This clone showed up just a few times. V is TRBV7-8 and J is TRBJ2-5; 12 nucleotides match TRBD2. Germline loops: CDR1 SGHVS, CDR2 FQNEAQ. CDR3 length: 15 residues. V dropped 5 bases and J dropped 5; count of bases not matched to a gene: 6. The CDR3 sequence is CASSHRLAGVETQYF. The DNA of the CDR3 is TGTGCCAGCAGCCACAGACTAGCGGGAGTTGAGACCCAGTACTTC.

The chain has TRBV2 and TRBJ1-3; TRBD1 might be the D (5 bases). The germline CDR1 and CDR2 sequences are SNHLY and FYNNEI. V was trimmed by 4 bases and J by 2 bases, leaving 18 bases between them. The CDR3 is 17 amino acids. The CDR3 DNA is TGTGCCAGCAGTGCCCCGGGACTCATTAGCCCTGGAAACACCATATATTTT. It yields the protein CASSAPGLISPGNTIYF.

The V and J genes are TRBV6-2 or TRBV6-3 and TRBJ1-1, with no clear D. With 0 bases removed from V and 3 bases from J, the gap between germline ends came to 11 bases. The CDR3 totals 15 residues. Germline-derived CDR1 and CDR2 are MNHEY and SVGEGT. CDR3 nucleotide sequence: TGTGCCAGCAGTTACTCGAGGGCCGCGGACACTGAAGCTTTCTTT. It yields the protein CASSYSRAADTEAFF.

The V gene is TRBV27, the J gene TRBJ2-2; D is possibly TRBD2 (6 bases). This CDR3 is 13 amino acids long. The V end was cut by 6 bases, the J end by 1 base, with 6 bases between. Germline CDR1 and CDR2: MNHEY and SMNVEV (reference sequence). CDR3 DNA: TGTGCCAGCAGGGGACTGAACACCGGGGAGCTGTTTTTT. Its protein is CASRGLNTGELFF.

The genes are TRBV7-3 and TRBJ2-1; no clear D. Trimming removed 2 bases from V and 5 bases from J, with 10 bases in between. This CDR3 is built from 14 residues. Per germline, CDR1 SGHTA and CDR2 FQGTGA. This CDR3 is CASSLPGRNNEQFF. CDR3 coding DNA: TGTGCCAGCAGCTTACCTGGCAGGAACAATGAGCAGTTCTTC.

CDR3 bases: TGTGCCAGAAGCGGGACTAGCGGGAGCCCCGGGGAGCTGTTTTTT. Residues: CARSGTSGSPGELFF. The chain uses TRBV5-3 and TRBJ2-2; the match to TRBD2 covers 14 bases. TRBV5-3 is given ORF status, its function remaining uncertain. The CDR3 is 15 residues long. V trimming: 4 bases; J trimming: 6 bases; junction bases outside the gene matches: 2.

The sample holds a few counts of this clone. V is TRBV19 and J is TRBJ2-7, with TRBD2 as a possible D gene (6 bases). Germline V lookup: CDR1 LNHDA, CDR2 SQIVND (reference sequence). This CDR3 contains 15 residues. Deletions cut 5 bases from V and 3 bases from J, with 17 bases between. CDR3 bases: TGTGCCAGTAGTCCGCGGGACTCGACCTTCTACGAGCAGTACGTC. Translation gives CASSPRDSTFYEQYV.

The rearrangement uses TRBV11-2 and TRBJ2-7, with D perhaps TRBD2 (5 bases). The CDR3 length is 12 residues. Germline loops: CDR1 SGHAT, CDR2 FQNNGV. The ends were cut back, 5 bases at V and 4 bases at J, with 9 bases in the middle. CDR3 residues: CASSLRGYEQYV. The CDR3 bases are TGTGCCAGCAGCCTCCGAGGGTACGAGCAGTACGTC.

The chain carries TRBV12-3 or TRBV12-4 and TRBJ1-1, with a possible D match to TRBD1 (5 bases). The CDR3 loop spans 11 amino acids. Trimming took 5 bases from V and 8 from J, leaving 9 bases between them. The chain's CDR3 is CASSLPGEAFF. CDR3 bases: TGTGCCAGCAGTCTACCAGGGGAAGCTTTCTTT.

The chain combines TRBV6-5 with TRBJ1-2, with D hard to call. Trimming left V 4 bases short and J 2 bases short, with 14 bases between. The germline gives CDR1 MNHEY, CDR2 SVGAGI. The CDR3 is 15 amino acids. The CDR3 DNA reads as TGTGCCAGCAGTTCGAGATTTGTGGAGAACTATGGCTACACCTTC. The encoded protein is CASSSRFVENYGYTF.

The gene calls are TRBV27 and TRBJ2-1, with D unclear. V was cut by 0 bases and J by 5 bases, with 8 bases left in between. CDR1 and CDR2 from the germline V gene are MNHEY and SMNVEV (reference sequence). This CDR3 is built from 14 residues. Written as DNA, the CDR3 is TGTGCCAGCAGTTTATCTAGGAGCCACAATGAGCAGTTCTTC. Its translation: CASSLSRSHNEQFF.

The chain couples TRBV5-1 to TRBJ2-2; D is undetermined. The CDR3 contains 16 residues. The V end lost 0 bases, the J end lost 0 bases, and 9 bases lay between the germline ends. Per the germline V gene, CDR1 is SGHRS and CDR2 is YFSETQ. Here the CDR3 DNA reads TGCGCCAGCAGCTTGGCCGAACAGTCGAACACCGGGGAGCTGTTTTTT. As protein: CASSLAEQSNTGELFF.

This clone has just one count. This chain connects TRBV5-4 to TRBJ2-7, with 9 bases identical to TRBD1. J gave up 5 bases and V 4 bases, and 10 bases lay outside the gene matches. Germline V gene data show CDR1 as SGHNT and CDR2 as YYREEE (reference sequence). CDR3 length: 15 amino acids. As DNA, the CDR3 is TGTGCCAGCAGCATGGGACAGGGAACGGGAGACGAGCAGTACGTC. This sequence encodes CASSMGQGTGDEQYV.

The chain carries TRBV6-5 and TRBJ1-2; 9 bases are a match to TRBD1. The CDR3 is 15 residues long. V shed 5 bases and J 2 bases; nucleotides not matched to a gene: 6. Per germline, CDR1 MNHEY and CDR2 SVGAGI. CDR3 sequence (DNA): TGTGCCAGCAGTATCCGGACAGGGGCAAACTATGGCTACACCTTC. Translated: CASSIRTGANYGYTF.

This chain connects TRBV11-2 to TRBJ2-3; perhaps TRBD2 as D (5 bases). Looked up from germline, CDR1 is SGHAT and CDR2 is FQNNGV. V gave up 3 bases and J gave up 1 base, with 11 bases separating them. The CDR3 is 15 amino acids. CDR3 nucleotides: TGTGCCAGCAGCTTTTTAGCGTCTGGCACAGATACGCAGTATTTT. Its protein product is CASSFLASGTDTQYF.

In nucleotides, the CDR3 is TGTGCCAGTAGTATGAGACGGCAGGTCAATCAGCCCCAGCATTTT. It yields the protein CASSMRRQVNQPQHF. The rearrangement joins TRBV19 to TRBJ1-5; unclear D gene. Trimming pared 3 bases from V and 3 bases from J, leaving 12 bases between. The CDR3 is made up of 15 amino acids. Germline CDR1 LNHDA, CDR2 SQIVND (reference sequence).

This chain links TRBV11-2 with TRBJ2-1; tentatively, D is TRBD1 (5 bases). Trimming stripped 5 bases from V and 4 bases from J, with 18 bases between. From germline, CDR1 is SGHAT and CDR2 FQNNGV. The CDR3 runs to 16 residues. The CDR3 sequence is CASSLTRGHLYNEQFF. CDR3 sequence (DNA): TGTGCCAGCAGCCTCACCCGTGGACACCTATACAATGAGCAGTTCTTC. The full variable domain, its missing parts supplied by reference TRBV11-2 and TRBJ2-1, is EAGVAQSPRYKIIEKRQSVAFWCNPISGHATLYWYQQILGQGPKLLIQFQNNGVVDDSQLPKDRFSAERLKGVDSTLKIQPAKLEDSAVYLCASSLTRGHLYNEQFFGPGTRLTVL.

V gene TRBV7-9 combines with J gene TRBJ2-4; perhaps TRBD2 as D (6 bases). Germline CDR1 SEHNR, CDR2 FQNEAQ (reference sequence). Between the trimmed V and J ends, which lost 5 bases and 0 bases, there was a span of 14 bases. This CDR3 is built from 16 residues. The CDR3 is CASSPDAGLAKNIQYF. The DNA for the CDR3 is TGTGCCAGCAGCCCCGACGCGGGGCTAGCCAAAAACATTCAGTACTTC.